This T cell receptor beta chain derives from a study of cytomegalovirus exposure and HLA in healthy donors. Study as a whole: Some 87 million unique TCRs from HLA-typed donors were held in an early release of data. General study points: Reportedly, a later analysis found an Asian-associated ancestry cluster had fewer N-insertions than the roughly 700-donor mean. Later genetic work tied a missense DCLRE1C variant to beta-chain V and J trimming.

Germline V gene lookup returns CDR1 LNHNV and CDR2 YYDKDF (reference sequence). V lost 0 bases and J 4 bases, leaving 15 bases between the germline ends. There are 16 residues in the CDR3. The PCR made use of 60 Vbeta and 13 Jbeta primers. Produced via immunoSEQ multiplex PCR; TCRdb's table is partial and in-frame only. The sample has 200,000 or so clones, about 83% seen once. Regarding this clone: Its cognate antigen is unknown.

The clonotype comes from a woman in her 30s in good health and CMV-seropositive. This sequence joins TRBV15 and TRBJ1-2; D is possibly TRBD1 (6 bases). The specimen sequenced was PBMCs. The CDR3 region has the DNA TGTGCCACCAGCAGAGATTTGGGGGGGCCGGGCTATGGCTACACCTTC. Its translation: CATSRDLGGPGYGYTF.